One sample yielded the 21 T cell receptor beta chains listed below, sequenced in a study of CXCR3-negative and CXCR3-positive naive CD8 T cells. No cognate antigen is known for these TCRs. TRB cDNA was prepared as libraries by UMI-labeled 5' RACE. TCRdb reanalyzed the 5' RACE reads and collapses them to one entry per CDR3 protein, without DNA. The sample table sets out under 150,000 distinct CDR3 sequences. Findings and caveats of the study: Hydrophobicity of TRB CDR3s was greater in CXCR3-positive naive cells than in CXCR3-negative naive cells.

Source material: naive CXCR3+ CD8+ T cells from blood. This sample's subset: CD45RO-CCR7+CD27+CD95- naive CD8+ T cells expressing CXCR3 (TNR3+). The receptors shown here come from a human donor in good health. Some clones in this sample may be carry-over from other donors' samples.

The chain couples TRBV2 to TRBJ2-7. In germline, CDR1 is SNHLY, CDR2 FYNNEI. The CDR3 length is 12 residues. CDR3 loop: CATKTSWYEQYF.

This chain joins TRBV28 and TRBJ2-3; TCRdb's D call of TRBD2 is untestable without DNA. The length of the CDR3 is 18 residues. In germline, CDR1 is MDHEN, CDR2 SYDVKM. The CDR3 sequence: CASSFPGLAGGPTDTQYF.

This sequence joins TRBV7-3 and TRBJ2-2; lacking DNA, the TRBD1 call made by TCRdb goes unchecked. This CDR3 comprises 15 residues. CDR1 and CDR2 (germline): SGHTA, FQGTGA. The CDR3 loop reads CAIEKKTGNTGELFF.

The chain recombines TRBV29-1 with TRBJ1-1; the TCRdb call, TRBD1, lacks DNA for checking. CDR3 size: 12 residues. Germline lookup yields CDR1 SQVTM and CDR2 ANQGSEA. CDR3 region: CSVRGPAGEAFF.

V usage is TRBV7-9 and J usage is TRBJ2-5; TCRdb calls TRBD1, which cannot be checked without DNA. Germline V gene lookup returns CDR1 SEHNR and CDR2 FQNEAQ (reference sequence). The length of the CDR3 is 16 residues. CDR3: CASSLIGDRGQETQYF.

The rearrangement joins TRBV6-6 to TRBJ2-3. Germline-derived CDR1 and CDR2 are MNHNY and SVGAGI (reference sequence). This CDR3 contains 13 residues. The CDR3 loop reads CASSLGSTDTQYF.

The CDR3 reads CASSGDSDEQYF. This sequence joins TRBV6-6 and TRBJ2-7. There are 12 residues in the CDR3. Germline CDR1 and CDR2: MNHNY and SVGAGI (reference sequence).

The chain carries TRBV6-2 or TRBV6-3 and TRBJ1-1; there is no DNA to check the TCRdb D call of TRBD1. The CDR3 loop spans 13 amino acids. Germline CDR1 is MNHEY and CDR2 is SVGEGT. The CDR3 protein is CASEGQENTEAFF.

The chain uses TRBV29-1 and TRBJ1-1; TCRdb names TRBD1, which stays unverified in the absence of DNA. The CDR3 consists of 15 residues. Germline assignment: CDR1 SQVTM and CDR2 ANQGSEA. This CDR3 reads CSVEGAETLGTEAFF. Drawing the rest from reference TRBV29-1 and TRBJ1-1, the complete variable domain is SAVISQKPSRDICQRGTSLTIQCQVDSQVTMMFWYRQQPGQSLTLIATANQGSEATYESGFVIDKFPISRPNLTFSTLTVSNMSPEDSSIYLCSVEGAETLGTEAFFGQGTRLTVV.

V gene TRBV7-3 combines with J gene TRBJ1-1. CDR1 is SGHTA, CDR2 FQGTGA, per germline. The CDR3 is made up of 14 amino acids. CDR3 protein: CASSLSSSNTEAFF. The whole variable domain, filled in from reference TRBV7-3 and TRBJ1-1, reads GAGVSQTPSNKVTEKGKYVELRCDPISGHTALYWYRQSLGQGPEFLIYFQGTGAADDSGLPNDRFFAVRPEGSVSTLKIQRTERGDSAVYLCASSLSSSNTEAFFGQGTRLTVV.

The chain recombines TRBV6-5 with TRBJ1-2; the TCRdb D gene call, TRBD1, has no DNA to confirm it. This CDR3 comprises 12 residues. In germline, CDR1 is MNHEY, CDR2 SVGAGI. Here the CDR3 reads CASSPYSRSYTF.

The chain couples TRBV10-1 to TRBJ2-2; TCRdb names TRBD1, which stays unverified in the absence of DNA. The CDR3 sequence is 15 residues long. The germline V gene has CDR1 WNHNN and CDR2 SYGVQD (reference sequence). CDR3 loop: CASRDRGMGDGELFF.

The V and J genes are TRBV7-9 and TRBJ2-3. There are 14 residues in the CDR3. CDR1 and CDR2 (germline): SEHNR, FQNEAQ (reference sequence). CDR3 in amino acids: CASSLVGSTDTQYF. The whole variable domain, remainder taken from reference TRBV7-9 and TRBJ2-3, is DTGVSQNPRHKITKRGQNVTFRCDPISEHNRLYWYRQTLGQGPEFLTYFQNEAQLEKSRLLSDRFSAERPKGSFSTLEIQRTEQGDSAMYLCASSLVGSTDTQYFGPGTRLTVL.

The CDR3 is CASSLSLNQPQHF. The rearrangement uses TRBV27 and TRBJ1-5. The CDR3 loop spans 13 amino acids. CDR1 is MNHEY and CDR2 is SMNVEV in the germline V gene (reference sequence).

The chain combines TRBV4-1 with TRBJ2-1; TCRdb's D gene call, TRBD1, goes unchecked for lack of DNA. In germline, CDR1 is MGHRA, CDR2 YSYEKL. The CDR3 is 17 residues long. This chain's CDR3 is CASSQGSGTPTYNEQFF.

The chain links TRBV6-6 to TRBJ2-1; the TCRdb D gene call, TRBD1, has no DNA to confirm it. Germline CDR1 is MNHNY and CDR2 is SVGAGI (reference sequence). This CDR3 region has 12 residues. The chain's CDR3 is CASMGGGSEQFF.

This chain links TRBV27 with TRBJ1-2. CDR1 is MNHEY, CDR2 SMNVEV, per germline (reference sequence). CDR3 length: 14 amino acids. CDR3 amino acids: CASRPGRGLIGYTF.

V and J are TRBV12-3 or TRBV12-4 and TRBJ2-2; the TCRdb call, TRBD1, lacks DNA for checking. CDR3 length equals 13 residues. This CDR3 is CASSFQGGGELFF.

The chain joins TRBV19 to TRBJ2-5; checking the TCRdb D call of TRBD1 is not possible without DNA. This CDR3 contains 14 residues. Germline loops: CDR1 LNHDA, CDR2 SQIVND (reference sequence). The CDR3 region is CASIIKPGKETQYF.

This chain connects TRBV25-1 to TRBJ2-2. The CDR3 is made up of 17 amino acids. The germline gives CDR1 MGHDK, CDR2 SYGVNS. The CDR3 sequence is CASSEAEDAWNTGELFF.

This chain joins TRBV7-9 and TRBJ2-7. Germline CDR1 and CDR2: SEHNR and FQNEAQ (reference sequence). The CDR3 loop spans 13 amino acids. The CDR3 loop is CASRGISSYEQYF.